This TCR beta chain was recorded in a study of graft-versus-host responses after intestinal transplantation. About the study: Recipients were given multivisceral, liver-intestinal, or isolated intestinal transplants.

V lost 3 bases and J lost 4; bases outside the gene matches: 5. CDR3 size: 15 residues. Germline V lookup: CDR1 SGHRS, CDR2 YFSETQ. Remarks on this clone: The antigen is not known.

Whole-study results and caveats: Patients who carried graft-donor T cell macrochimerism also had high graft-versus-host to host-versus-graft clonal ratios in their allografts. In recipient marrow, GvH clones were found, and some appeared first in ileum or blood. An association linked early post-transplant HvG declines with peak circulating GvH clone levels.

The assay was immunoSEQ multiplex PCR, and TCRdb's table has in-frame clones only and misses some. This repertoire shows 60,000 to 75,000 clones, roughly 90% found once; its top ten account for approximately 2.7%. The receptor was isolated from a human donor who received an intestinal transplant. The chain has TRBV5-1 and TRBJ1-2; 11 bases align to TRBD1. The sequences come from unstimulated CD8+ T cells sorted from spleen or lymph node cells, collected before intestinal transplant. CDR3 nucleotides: TGCGCCAGCAGCTCGTGGACAGGGGGCATCTATGGCTACACCTTC. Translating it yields CASSSWTGGIYGYTF.